Below are 18 T cell receptor beta chains sequenced from a single sample in a study of T-cell reconstitution after alpha-beta-depleted transplantation in children. Researchers prepared the TCRbeta library using unique molecular identifiers, the study reports. One entry per CDR3 protein, called by TCRdb with MiXCR from the PCR reads. The sample includes 640,000 or so distinct CDR3 sequences, about 15% seen only once; the top ten take 1.1%. Sequencing used PBMCs from the stem cell graft donor, obtained from the stem cell graft. The receptors originated from a human donor who donated a stem cell graft to a child with acute myeloid leukemia.

This clonotype was seen a few times. The chain joins TRBV20-1 to TRBJ2-2; 7 nucleotides align to TRBD1. Trimming cost V 2 bases and J 4 bases; bases outside gene matches: 4. The germline CDR1 and CDR2 sequences are DFQATT and SNEGSKA (reference sequence). The CDR3 sequence is 14 residues long. The DNA for the CDR3 is TGCAGTGCTAGACCGGGACAGTCCACCGGGGAGCTGTTTTTT. Its translation: CSARPGQSTGELFF.

The sample holds many counts of this clonotype. The chain employs TRBV20-1 and TRBJ2-3; TRBD1 matches 7 bases. In germline, CDR1 is DFQATT, CDR2 SNEGSKA (reference sequence). This CDR3 spans 20 amino acids. J lost 0 bases, V lost 1 base, and 19 bases had no gene match. The CDR3 coding sequence is TGCAGTGCTAGAGCTAGCCTGGGACAGTCCACTCTCATTAGCACAGATACGCAGTATTTT. This encodes CSARASLGQSTLISTDTQYF.

The chain recombines TRBV4-1 with TRBJ1-4; tentatively, D is TRBD1 (5 bases). There are 18 residues in the CDR3. V dropped 7 bases and J dropped 0 bases, with 21 bases sitting between them. Germline CDR1 is MGHRA and CDR2 is YSYEKL. The CDR3 is CASKEGTQITATNEKLFF. The CDR3 bases are TGCGCCAGCAAGGAAGGGACTCAAATTACTGCAACTAATGAAAAACTGTTTTTT.

This clonotype came up many times. The V and J genes are TRBV6-2 or TRBV6-3 and TRBJ2-5, with D perhaps matching TRBD1 or TRBD2 (5 bases each). Trimming left V 4 bases short and J 2 bases short, with 14 bases between. Germline values: CDR1 MNHEY, CDR2 SVGEGT. The CDR3 is 15 residues long. The CDR3, as DNA: TGTGCCAGCAGTTCCCATAGGGACCGTCAAGAGACCCAGTACTTC. Encoded protein: CASSSHRDRQETQYF.

V usage is TRBV25-1 and J usage is TRBJ2-7; a possible D gene is TRBD2 (6 bases). V gave up 0 bases and J gave up 4 bases, with 10 bases separating them. Germline V gene sequence: CDR1 MGHDK, CDR2 SYGVNS. The CDR3 sequence is 14 residues long. CDR3 coding DNA: TGTGCCAGCAGTGAATACCCGCGGGGATACGAGCAGTACTTC. Amino acids: CASSEYPRGYEQYF.

This clonotype was picked up many times. The V and J genes are TRBV5-5 and TRBJ2-7; no reliable D call. CDR3 length: 12 residues. In germline, CDR1 is SGHKS, CDR2 YYEKEE (reference sequence). The ends were cut back, 3 bases at V and 1 base at J, with 5 bases in the middle. CDR3 sequence: CASSYDSYEQYV. The CDR3 bases are TGTGCCAGCAGCTATGATTCCTACGAGCAGTACGTC.

The V gene is TRBV5-6, the J gene TRBJ2-2; TRBD1 matches at 8 bases. This CDR3 is built from 16 residues. Losses at the gene ends were 1 base for V and 8 bases for J; bases not matched to a gene: 10. Germline CDR1 is SGHDT and CDR2 is YYEEEE. The CDR3 loop reads CASSLKGQANWGELFF. As DNA, the CDR3 is TGTGCCAGCAGCTTGAAGGGACAGGCCAACTGGGGGGAGCTGTTTTTT.

This clonotype occurred many times. The chain carries TRBV5-1 and TRBJ2-1; D not certain. There are 15 residues in the CDR3. CDR1 is SGHRS, CDR2 YFSETQ, per germline. V was clipped by 2 bases and J by 6 bases, with 15 bases between them. This CDR3 reads CASSFRALGLNEQFF. CDR3 in DNA: TGCGCCAGCAGCTTCCGGGCTCTTGGGCTCAATGAGCAGTTCTTC.

The rearrangement links TRBV20-1 to TRBJ2-5; 7 bases are shared with TRBD1. CDR3 length equals 24 residues. V lost 0 bases, J lost 5 bases, and 36 bases stayed unmatched. Germline CDR1 is DFQATT and CDR2 is SNEGSKA (reference sequence). CDR3 in amino acids: CSAREDFRAPTGLPGRVPMETQYF. In DNA, the CDR3 is TGCAGTGCTAGAGAGGATTTTAGGGCTCCGACAGGGCTCCCCGGTCGGGTGCCGATGGAGACCCAGTACTTC.

The table lists this clonotype with many counts. The chain recombines TRBV5-6 with TRBJ2-1, with 7 bases identical to TRBD2. From germline, CDR1 is SGHDT and CDR2 YYEEEE. V lost 2 bases, J lost 9 bases, and 5 bases stayed unmatched. The length of the CDR3 is 13 residues. The CDR3 DNA reads as TGTGCCAGCAGCTTCTGGACTAGTGGTGAGCAGTTCTTC. The encoded protein is CASSFWTSGEQFF.

There are many counts of this clonotype. The genes are TRBV29-1 and TRBJ1-1, with a weak D call TRBD1 (6 bases). V was trimmed by 7 bases and J by 1 base, leaving 16 bases between them. CDR3 size: 14 residues. Germline values: CDR1 SQVTM, CDR2 ANQGSEA. The CDR3, as DNA: TGCAGCGATATCCCGGGGGCGGAGAACACTGAAGCTTTCTTT. Translating it yields CSDIPGAENTEAFF.

The table lists this clonotype with many counts. The CDR3 region is CATSRPPALRVNEQFF. CDR3 nucleotides: TGTGCCACCAGCAGACCCCCGGCACTCAGGGTCAATGAGCAGTTCTTC. V gene TRBV15 combines with J gene TRBJ2-1, with D tentatively TRBD1 (5 bases). This CDR3 contains 16 residues. Germline CDR1 reads LNHNV; CDR2 reads YYDKDF (reference sequence). V was trimmed by 2 bases and J by 6 bases, leaving 17 bases between them. Looking up the rest from reference TRBV15 and TRBJ2-1 gives the full variable domain: DAMVIQNPRYQVTQFGKPVTLSCSQTLNHNVMYWYQQKSSQAPKLLFHYYDKDFNNEADTPDNFQSRRPNTSFCFLDIRSPGLGDTAMYLCATSRPPALRVNEQFFGPGTRLTVL.

The chain carries TRBV7-2 and TRBJ2-2; perhaps TRBD1 as D (5 bases). The germline gives CDR1 SGHTA, CDR2 FQGNSA. Between the trimmed V and J ends, which lost 5 bases and 1 base, there was a span of 14 bases. The CDR3 is 16 residues long. CDR3 amino acids: CASSTGRTLNTGELFF. Here the CDR3 DNA reads TGTGCCAGCAGCACAGGCCGGACCCTGAACACCGGGGAGCTGTTTTTT.

This clonotype was recorded at least ten times. The chain carries TRBV6-5 and TRBJ1-1; D call uncertain. V was clipped by 4 bases and J by 3 bases, with 15 bases between them. The CDR3 length is 15 residues. The germline gives CDR1 MNHEY, CDR2 SVGAGI. In nucleotides, the CDR3 is TGTGCCAGCAGTTCTCGCTTGACTCCATACACTGAAGCTTTCTTT. It codes for CASSSRLTPYTEAFF.

In this sample, this clonotype turned up many times. The V call is TRBV5-6, the J call TRBJ2-2, with D possibly matching TRBD1 (5 bases). From germline, CDR1 is SGHDT and CDR2 YYEEEE. The CDR3 totals 17 residues. V lost 2 bases to trimming and J lost 7 bases, with 21 bases between them. The chain's CDR3 is CASSLWTYKNEGGELFF. The CDR3 DNA reads TGTGCCAGCAGCTTATGGACATATAAAAACGAAGGCGGGGAGCTGTTTTTT.

The table lists this clonotype with a few counts. The V call is TRBV5-1, the J call TRBJ2-5; D is possibly TRBD1 or TRBD2 (5 bases each). CDR1 is SGHRS, CDR2 YFSETQ, per germline. V was trimmed by 3 bases and J by 5 bases, leaving 11 bases between them. The CDR3 sequence is 13 residues long. The CDR3, as DNA: TGCGCCAGCAGCTCCGGGACGAGGGAGACCCAGTACTTC. Its translation: CASSSGTRETQYF.

CDR3 bases: TGTGCCATCAGTGAGGGCCCGGGGGGGAGCACAGATACGCAGTATTTT. This sequence encodes CAISEGPGGSTDTQYF. The chain employs TRBV10-3 and TRBJ2-3; 8 bases map to TRBD2. Germline V gives CDR1 ENHRY, CDR2 SYGVKD. V trimming: 2 bases; J trimming: 0 bases; junction bases outside the gene matches: 4. The CDR3 contains 16 residues.

In its sample, this clonotype was seen many times. This sequence joins TRBV6-5 and TRBJ2-1; 9 positions agree with TRBD1. The CDR3 runs 14 residues. With V trimmed by 6 bases and J by 3 bases, 3 bases remained unmatched. Germline V gives CDR1 MNHEY, CDR2 SVGAGI. The CDR3 region is CASSWDRDYNEQFF. DNA of the CDR3: TGTGCCAGCAGCTGGGACAGGGACTACAATGAGCAGTTCTTC.